The T cell receptor beta chain under discussion was sequenced for a study of cytomegalovirus exposure and HLA in healthy donors. This clone has just one count. Its antigen is still unknown. Findings of the study overall: Some V segments, TRBV6-2 and TRBV6-3 among them, were indistinguishable and were therefore excluded. The study designated 150 or so TCR beta chains cytomegalovirus-associated. As was reported, the HLA-A and HLA-B alleles of most subjects were accurately predicted from TCR beta sequences.

Trimming left V 3 bases short and J 7 bases short, with 15 bases between. CDR1 KGHSH and CDR2 LQKENI come from the germline V gene. This CDR3 has 14 residues. The PCR made use of 60 Vbeta and 13 Jbeta primers. Using immunoSEQ multiplex PCR, the repertoire was profiled, and TCRdb retains in-frame clones only, with some absent. The sample yields some 130,000 clones, 80% seen once. Sequenced: PBMCs. This sequence was found in a man aged 30 to 45 in good health and CMV-seronegative. This chain uses TRBV18 with TRBJ1-1; perhaps TRBD1 as D (5 bases). CDR3 DNA sequence: TGTGCCAGCTCACCCGCGACAGAAAGTTTTGAAGCTTTCTTT. Amino acid sequence: CASSPATESFEAFF.